This TCR beta chain was captured in a study of T cell changes during pregnancy in multiple sclerosis. The CDR3 contains 15 residues. The germline gives CDR1 SGDLS, CDR2 YYNGEE. The V and J ends lost 0 bases and 4 bases, in that order; junction bases with no gene match: 5. TCRdb's copy holds only in-frame clones and misses some; the assay was immunoSEQ multiplex PCR. This table holds fewer than 13,000 clones, under 85% found once. V usage is TRBV9 and J usage is TRBJ1-1; 8 nucleotides line up with TRBD1. This TCR was sampled from a female donor in good health, enrolled as a control in a pregnancy study. Specimen: CD8+ T cells from peripheral blood mononuclear cells, collected in the third trimester of pregnancy. The DNA for the CDR3 is TGTGCCAGCAGCGTAGGACAGGGGTGGGGCACTGAAGCTTTCTTT. It yields the protein CASSVGQGWGTEAFF.